A single sample gave rise to the 4 T cell receptor beta chains below, sequenced in a study of blood T cell repertoires in COVID-19. Clones were read by immunoSEQ multiplex PCR, and TCRdb kept only the in-frame ones, dropping some. The top ten hold approximately 1.1% of the sample, which has 120,000 or so clones, more than 70% seen once. The sample comprised peripheral blood. Receptors were obtained from a woman aged 80 or over with acute or convalescent COVID-19.

The chain has TRBV5-4 and TRBJ2-2; tentative D call: TRBD1 (8 bases). Germline CDR1 SGHNT, CDR2 YYREEE (reference sequence). The V end lost 4 bases, the J end lost 6 bases, and 16 bases lay between the germline ends. The CDR3 is 15 residues long. The CDR3 protein is CASSGGDRIAGELFF. In nucleotides, the CDR3 is TGTGCCAGCAGCGGGGGGGACAGGATAGCCGGGGAGCTGTTTTTT.

The CDR3: CASSLGQGPEAFF. The CDR3 DNA follows: TGTGCCAGCAGCTTGGGACAGGGGCCTGAAGCTTTCTTT. The chain couples TRBV5-5 to TRBJ1-1; 8 bases map to TRBD1. Germline loops: CDR1 SGHKS, CDR2 YYEKEE (reference sequence). The CDR3 contains 13 residues. V lost 0 bases, J lost 6 bases, and 1 base stayed unmatched.

The chain is built from TRBV3-1 (or the pseudogene TRBV3-2) and TRBJ2-3, with D unclear. The CDR3 runs 13 residues. V was pared by 3 bases and J by 4 bases, with 8 bases between. From germline, CDR1 is LGHDT and CDR2 YNNKEL (reference sequence). CDR3 loop: CASSHNSADTQYF. CDR3 nucleotide sequence: TGTGCCAGCAGCCACAACAGTGCAGATACGCAGTATTTT.

This clone was recorded once. J is TRBJ2-2 and V is TRBV19, with a tentative D call TRBD1 (6 bases). The CDR3 runs to 14 residues. The germline CDR1 and CDR2 sequences are LNHDA and SQIVND (reference sequence). Trimming shortened V by 3 bases and J by 7 bases, and 12 bases separated the two germline ends. The CDR3 spells CASSIMGAGGELFF. The CDR3 region has the DNA TGTGCCAGTAGTATTATGGGGGCTGGCGGGGAGCTGTTTTTT.